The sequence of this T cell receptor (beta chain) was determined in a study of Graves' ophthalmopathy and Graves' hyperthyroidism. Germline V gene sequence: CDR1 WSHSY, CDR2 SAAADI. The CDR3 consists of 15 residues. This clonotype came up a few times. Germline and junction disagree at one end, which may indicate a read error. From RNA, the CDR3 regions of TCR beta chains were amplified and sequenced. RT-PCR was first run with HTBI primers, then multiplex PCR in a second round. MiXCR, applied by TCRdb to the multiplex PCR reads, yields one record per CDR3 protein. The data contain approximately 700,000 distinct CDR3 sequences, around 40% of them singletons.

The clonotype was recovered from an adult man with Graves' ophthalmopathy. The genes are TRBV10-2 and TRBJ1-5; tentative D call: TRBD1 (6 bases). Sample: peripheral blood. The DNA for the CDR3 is TGTGCCAGCAGCCCCTACGGGGGGCGAGGTCAGCCCCAGCATTTT. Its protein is CASSPYGGRGQPQHF.